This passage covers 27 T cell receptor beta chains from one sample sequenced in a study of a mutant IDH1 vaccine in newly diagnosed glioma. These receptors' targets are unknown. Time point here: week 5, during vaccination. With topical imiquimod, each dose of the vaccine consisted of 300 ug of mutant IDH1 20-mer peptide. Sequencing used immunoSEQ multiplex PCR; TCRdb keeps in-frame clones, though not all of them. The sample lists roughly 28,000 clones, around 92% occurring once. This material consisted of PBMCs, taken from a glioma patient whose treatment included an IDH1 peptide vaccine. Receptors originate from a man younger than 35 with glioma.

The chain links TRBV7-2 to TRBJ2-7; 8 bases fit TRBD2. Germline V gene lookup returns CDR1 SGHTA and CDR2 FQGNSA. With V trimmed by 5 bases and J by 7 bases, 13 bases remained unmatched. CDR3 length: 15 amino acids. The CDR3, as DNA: TGTGCCAGCAGCCCGATTCAAGCGGGAGATGGAGAGCAGTACTTC. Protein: CASSPIQAGDGEQYF.

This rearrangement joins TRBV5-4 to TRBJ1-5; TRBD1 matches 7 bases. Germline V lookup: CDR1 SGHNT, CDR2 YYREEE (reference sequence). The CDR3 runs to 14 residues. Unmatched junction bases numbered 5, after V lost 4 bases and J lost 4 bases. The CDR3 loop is CASSRQGDNQPQHF. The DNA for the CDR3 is TGTGCCAGCAGCAGACAGGGAGATAATCAGCCCCAGCATTTT. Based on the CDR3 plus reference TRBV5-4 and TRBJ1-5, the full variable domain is ETGVTQSPTHLIKTRGQQVTLRCSSQSGHNTVSWYQQALGQGPQFIFQYYREEENGRGNFPPRFSGLQFPNYSSELNVNALELDDSALYLCASSRQGDNQPQHFGDGTRLSIL.

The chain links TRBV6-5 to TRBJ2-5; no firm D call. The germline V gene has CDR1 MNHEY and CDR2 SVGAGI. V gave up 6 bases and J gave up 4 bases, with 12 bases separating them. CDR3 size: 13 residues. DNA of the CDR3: TGTGCCAGCAGCCCGAGGATTGGAGAGACCCAGTACTTC. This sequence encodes CASSPRIGETQYF.

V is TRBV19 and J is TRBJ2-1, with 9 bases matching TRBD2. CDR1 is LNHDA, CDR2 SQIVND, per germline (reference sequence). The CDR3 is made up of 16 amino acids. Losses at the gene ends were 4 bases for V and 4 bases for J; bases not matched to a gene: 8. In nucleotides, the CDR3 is TGTGCCAGTAGTAAGTCGGGACTAGCAAAATACAATGAGCAGTTCTTC. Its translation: CASSKSGLAKYNEQFF.

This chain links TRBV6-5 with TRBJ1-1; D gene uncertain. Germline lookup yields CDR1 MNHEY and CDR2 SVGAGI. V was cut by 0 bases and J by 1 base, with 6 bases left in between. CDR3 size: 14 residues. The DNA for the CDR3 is TGTGCCAGCAGTTACTCGGGCGGGAACACTGAAGCTTTCTTT. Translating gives CASSYSGGNTEAFF.

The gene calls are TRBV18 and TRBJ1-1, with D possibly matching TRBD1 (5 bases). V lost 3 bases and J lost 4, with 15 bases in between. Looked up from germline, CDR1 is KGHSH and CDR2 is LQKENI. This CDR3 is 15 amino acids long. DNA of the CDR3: TGTGCCAGCTCACCTCCTGCGGGGGTCGGCACTGAAGCTTTCTTT. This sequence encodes CASSPPAGVGTEAFF.

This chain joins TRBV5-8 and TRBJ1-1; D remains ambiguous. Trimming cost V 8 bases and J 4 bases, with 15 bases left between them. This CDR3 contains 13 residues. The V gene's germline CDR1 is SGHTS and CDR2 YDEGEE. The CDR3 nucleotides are TGTGCCAGAAAGAACGACCGGGGCACTGAAGCTTTCTTT. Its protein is CARKNDRGTEAFF.

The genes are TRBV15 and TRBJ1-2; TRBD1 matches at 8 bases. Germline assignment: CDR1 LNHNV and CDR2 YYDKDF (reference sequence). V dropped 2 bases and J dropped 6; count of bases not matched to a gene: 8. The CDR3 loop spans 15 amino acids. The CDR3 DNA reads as TGTGCCACCAGCAGACAGTCCCGGGACAGGAATGGCTACACCTTC. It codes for CATSRQSRDRNGYTF. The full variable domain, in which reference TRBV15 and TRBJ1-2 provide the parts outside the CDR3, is DAMVIQNPRYQVTQFGKPVTLSCSQTLNHNVMYWYQQKSSQAPKLLFHYYDKDFNNEADTPDNFQSRRPNTSFCFLDIRSPGLGDTAMYLCATSRQSRDRNGYTFGSGTRLTVV.

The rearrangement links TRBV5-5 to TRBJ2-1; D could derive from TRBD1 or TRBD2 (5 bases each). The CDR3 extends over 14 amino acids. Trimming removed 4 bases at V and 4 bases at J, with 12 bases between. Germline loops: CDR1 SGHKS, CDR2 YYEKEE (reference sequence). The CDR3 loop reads CASSGGLEYNEQFF. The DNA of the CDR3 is TGTGCCAGCAGCGGGGGTCTAGAGTACAATGAGCAGTTCTTC.

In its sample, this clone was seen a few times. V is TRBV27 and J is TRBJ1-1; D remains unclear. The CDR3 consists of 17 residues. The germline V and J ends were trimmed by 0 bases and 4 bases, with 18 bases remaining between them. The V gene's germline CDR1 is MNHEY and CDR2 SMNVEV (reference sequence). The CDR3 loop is CASSLSGWQGRTTEAFF. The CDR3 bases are TGTGCCAGCAGTTTATCGGGGTGGCAAGGTCGAACCACTGAAGCTTTCTTT.

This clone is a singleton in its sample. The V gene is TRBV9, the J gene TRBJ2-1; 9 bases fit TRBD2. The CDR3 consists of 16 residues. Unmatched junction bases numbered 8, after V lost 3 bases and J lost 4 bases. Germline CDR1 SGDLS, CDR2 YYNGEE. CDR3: CASSDLAGEGYNEQFF. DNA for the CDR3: TGTGCCAGCAGCGACTTAGCGGGAGAGGGGTACAATGAGCAGTTCTTC.

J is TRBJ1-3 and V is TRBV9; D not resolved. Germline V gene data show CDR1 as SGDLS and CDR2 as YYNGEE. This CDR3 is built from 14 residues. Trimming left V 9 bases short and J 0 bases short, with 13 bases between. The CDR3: CATGRTPSGNTIYF. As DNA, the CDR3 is TGTGCCACGGGGAGGACCCCCTCTGGAAACACCATATATTTT.

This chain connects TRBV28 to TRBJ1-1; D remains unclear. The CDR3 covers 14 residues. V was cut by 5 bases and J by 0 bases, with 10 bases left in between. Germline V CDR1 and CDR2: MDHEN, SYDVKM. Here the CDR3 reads CASSGGSLNTEAFF. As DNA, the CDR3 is TGTGCCAGCAGTGGAGGGTCCCTGAACACTGAAGCTTTCTTT.

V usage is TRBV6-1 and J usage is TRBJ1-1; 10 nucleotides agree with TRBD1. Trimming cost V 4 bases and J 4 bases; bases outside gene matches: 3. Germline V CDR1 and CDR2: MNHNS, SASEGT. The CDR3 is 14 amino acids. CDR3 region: CASSAGQGVTEAFF. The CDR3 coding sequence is TGTGCCAGCAGTGCCGGACAGGGGGTCACTGAAGCTTTCTTT.

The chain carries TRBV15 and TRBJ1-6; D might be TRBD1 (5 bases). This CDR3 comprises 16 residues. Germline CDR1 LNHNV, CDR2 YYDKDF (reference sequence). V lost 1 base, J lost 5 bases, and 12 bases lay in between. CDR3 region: CATSRGSNRNNSPLHF. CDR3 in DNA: TGTGCCACCAGCAGAGGTTCAAACAGGAATAATTCACCCCTCCACTTT.

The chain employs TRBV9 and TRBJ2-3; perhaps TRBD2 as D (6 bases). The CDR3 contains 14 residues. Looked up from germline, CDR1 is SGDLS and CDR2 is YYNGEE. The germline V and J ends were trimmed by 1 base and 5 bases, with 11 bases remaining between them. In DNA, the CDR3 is TGTGCCAGCAGCGTATTGACGGGAGAAGATACGCAGTATTTT. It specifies CASSVLTGEDTQYF.

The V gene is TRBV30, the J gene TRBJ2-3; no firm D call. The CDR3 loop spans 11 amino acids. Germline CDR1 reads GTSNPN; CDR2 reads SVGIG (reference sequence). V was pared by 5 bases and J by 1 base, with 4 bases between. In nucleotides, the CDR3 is TGTGCCTGGGGAGGCACAGATACGCAGTATTTT. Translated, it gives CAWGGTDTQYF.

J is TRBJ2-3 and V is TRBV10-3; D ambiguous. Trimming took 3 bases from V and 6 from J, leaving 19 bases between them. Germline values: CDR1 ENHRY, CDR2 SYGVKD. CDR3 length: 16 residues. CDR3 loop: CAISDRKTATLDTQYF. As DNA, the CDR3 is TGTGCCATCAGTGACCGAAAGACCGCCACCTTGGATACGCAGTATTTT.

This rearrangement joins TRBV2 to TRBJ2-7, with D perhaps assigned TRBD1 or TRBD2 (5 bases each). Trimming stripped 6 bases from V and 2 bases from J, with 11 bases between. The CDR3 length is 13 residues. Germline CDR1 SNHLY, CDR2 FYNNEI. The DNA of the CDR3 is TGTGCCAGCAGGGGGGACGGTCCCTACGAGCAGTACTTC. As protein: CASRGDGPYEQYF.

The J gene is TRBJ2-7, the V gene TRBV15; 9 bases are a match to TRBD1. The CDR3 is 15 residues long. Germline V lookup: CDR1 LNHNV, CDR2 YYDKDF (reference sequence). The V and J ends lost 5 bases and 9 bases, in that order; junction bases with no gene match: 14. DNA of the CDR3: TGTGCCACCAGCCCTTCCGGGACAGGGTTTCTGGCGCAGTACTTC. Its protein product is CATSPSGTGFLAQYF.

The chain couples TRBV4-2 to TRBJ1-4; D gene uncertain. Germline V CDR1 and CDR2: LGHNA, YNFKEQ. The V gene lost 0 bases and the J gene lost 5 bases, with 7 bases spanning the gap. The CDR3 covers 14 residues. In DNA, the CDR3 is TGTGCCAGCAGCCAAGATCTACAGAATGAAAAACTGTTTTTT. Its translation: CASSQDLQNEKLFF.

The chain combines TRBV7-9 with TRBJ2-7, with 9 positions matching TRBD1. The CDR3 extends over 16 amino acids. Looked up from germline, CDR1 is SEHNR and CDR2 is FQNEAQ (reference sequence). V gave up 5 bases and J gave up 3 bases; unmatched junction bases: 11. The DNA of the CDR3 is TGTGCCAGCAGCACCACCCGGACAGGGGCACACTACGAGCAGTACTTC. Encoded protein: CASSTTRTGAHYEQYF. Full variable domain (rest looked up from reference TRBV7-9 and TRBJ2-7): DTGVSQNPRHKITKRGQNVTFRCDPISEHNRLYWYRQTLGQGPEFLTYFQNEAQLEKSRLLSDRFSAERPKGSFSTLEIQRTEQGDSAMYLCASSTTRTGAHYEQYFGPGTRLTVT.

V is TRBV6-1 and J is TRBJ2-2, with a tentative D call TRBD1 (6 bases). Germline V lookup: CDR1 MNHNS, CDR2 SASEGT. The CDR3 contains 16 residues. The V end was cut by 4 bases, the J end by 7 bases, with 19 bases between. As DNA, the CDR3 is TGTGCCAGCAGTGGCGCGAACAGGGTGAGGAACGGGGAGCTGTTTTTT. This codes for CASSGANRVRNGELFF.

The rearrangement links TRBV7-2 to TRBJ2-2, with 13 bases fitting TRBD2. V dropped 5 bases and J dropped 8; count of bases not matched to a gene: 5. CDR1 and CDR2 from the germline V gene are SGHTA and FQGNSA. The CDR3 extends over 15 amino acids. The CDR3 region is CASSRTSGSGGELFF. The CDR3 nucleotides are TGTGCCAGCAGCCGGACTAGCGGGAGCGGTGGGGAGCTGTTTTTT.

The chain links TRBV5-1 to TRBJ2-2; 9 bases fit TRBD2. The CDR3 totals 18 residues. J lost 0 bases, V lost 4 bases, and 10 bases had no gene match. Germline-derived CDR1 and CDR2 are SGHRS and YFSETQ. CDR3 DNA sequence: TGCGCCAGCAGCCCCCTTCCGAGACTAGCGGCGAACACCGGGGAGCTGTTTTTT. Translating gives CASSPLPRLAANTGELFF. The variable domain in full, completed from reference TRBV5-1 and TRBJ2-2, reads KAGVTQTPRYLIKTRGQQVTLSCSPISGHRSVSWYQQTPGQGLQFLFEYFSETQRNKGNFPGRFSGRQFSNSRSEMNVSTLELGDSALYLCASSPLPRLAANTGELFFGEGSRLTVL.

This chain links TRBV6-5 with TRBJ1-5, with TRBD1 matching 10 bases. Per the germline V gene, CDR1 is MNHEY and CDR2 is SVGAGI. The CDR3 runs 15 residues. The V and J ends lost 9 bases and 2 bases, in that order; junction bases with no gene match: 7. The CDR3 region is CASSLTGGRNQPQHF. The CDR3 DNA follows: TGTGCCAGTTCACTGACAGGGGGCCGCAATCAGCCCCAGCATTTT.

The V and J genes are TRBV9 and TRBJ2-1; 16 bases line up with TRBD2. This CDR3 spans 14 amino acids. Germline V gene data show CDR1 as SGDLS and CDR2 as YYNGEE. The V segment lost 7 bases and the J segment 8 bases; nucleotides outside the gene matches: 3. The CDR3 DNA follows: TGTGCCAGCTCCGGGACTAGCGGGGGGGATGAGCAGTTCTTC. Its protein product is CASSGTSGGDEQFF. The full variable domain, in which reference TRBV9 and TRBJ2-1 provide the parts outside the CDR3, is DSGVTQTPKHLITATGQRVTLRCSPRSGDLSVYWYQQSLDQGLQFLIQYYNGEERAKGNILERFSAQQFPDLHSELNLSSLELGDSALYFCASSGTSGGDEQFFGPGTRLTVL.